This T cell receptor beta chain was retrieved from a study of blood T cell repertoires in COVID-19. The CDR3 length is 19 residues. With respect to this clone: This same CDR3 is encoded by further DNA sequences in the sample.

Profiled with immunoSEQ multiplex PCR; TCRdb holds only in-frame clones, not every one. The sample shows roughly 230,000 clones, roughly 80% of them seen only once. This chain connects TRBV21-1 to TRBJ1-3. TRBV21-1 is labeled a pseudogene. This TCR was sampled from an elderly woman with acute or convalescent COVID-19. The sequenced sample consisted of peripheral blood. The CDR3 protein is CASSKNRRGGRGAGNTIYF. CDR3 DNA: TGTGCCAGCAGCAAAAATCGACGGGGGGGAAGAGGGGCTGGAAACACCATATATTTT.